The entry below gives a single T cell receptor beta chain sequence along with its context. This record comes from a study of blood T cell repertoires in COVID-19. Study overall: Sample material is recorded as cDNA or gDNA derived from T cells, B-cell-depleted T cells, or PBMCs.

V shed 7 bases and J 8 bases; nucleotides not matched to a gene: 11. The CDR3 has 15 residues. Germline V gene lookup returns CDR1 MNHEY and CDR2 SVGAGI. In the authors' workflow: Estimation of nucleated cell counts was performed using reference gene primer amplification. Profiled with immunoSEQ multiplex PCR; TCRdb holds only in-frame clones, not every one. V, J and clone size were drawn from that table, and D and trimming were deduced from the DNA. The repertoire holds a few hundred thousand clones, with just over 85% as singletons. Living in 20 to 30 US areas, the participants were between roughly 18 and 90 years of age.

The sequenced sample consisted of PBMCs or T cells enriched from blood (not recorded which). This receptor was obtained from a woman in her thirties or forties with acute COVID-19. The chain carries TRBV6-5 and TRBJ1-4; 9 bases line up with TRBD1. This chain's CDR3 is CASTSRGQGNEKLFF. Written as DNA, the CDR3 is TGTGCCAGCACCTCCCGAGGACAGGGGAACGAAAAACTGTTTTTT.